The present T cell receptor (beta chain) was sequenced within a study of OX40 agonist ivuxolimab in advanced cancers. Overall study context: Eligibility rules accepted prior anti-PD-1, anti-PD-L1 or anti-CTLA-4 therapy, and around 38% had some. Three patients, one with hepatocellular carcinoma and two with cutaneous melanoma, responded partially. Study results and limitations: Within 6 weeks, CD4+ and CD8+ blood T cells expanded clonally at 0.1 to 3.0 mg/kg. In CD8+ T cells, expanded clones were on average more numerous than in CD4+.

Measured with immunoSEQ multiplex PCR; TCRdb has only the in-frame clones, and not every one. The sample yields under 70,000 clones, around nine tenths seen once. Regarding this clone: Its specificity is unknown.

Trimming shortened V by 2 bases and J by 7 bases, and 6 bases separated the two germline ends. CDR3 length: 13 amino acids. CDR1 and CDR2 (germline): MRHNA, SNTAGT. The V call is TRBV6-4, the J call TRBJ1-6; D may be TRBD1 (5 bases). Sequencing used CD4+ or CD8+ T cells sorted from blood, obtained in a trial of the OX40 agonist ivuxolimab. The TCR sequence derives from an adult with an advanced solid tumor such as melanoma, head and neck, liver or kidney cancer. CDR3 in amino acids: CASSDKGNSPLHF. The CDR3 region has the DNA TGTGCCAGCAGTGACAAGGGGAATTCACCCCTCCACTTT.